These 9 T cell receptor beta chains were all obtained from the same sample, sequenced in a study of blood T cell repertoires in COVID-19. Libraries were prepared by immunoSEQ multiplex PCR; TCRdb keeps only in-frame clonotypes and omits some of them. This table holds 200,000 to 250,000 clones, about 90% found once. The sequenced sample consisted of PBMCs or T cells enriched from blood (not recorded which). The receptor source for this set is a middle-aged man who had been exposed to COVID-19.

V gene TRBV7-2 combines with J gene TRBJ2-3, with a possible D match to TRBD1 (5 bases). Germline V lookup: CDR1 SGHTA, CDR2 FQGNSA. The CDR3 runs to 12 residues. V gave up 3 bases and J gave up 10 bases, with 11 bases separating them. The CDR3 sequence is CASSFQGSAQYF. In DNA form, the CDR3 reads TGTGCCAGCAGCTTCCAGGGAAGTGCGCAGTATTTT. Using reference TRBV7-2 and TRBJ2-3 for the parts outside the CDR3, the full variable domain is GAGVSQSPSNKVTEKGKDVELRCDPISGHTALYWYRQSLGQGLEFLIYFQGNSAPDKSGLPSDRFSAERTGGSVSTLTIQRTQQEDSAVYLCASSFQGSAQYFGPGTRLTVL.

The V and J genes are TRBV25-1 and TRBJ1-5, with unresolved D. Germline CDR1 MGHDK, CDR2 SYGVNS. The CDR3 consists of 16 residues. V was pared by 7 bases and J by 0 bases, with 16 bases between. CDR3 in amino acids: CASTLTRACSNQPQHF. CDR3 bases: TGTGCCAGCACTCTTACTAGGGCTTGTAGCAATCAGCCCCAGCATTTT.

This clone has just one count. V gene TRBV5-1 combines with J gene TRBJ2-3, with 7 bases matching TRBD2. The CDR3 loop spans 15 amino acids. With V trimmed by 4 bases and J by 0 bases, 5 bases remained unmatched. Germline-derived CDR1 and CDR2 are SGHRS and YFSETQ. DNA of the CDR3: TGCGCCAGCAGCGACCCTAGCGGTAGCACAGATACGCAGTATTTT. Translated: CASSDPSGSTDTQYF.

The CDR3 region is CASRPTGGNTGELFF. The CDR3, as DNA: TGTGCCAGCAGGCCCACAGGGGGCAACACCGGGGAGCTGTTTTTT. The genes are TRBV6-5 and TRBJ2-2, with 9 positions matching TRBD1. Germline V gene sequence: CDR1 MNHEY, CDR2 SVGAGI. The CDR3 totals 15 residues. V dropped 6 bases and J dropped 2; count of bases not matched to a gene: 4.

This clone was counted once. The CDR3 region is CASSKRDTSTEAFF. DNA of the CDR3: TGTGCCAGTAGTAAACGGGACACCTCCACTGAAGCTTTCTTT. The chain has TRBV19 and TRBJ1-1; tentatively, D is TRBD1 (6 bases). V gave up 4 bases and J gave up 4 bases, with 13 bases separating them. CDR1 and CDR2 from the germline V gene are LNHDA and SQIVND (reference sequence). The CDR3 extends over 14 amino acids.

This sequence joins TRBV3-1 (or the pseudogene TRBV3-2) and TRBJ2-2; perhaps TRBD2 as D (6 bases). V lost 1 base and J 7 bases, leaving 19 bases between the germline ends. The CDR3 spans 17 residues. Germline assignment: CDR1 LGHDT and CDR2 YNNKEL (reference sequence). Written as DNA, the CDR3 is TGTGCCAGCAGCCAAGGGGGTGGAGGGGCGTACGGCGGGGAGCTGTTTTTT. Translation: CASSQGGGGAYGGELFF.

The chain combines TRBV28 with TRBJ1-6; D is undetermined. Deletions cut 3 bases from V and 1 base from J, with 7 bases between. Germline CDR1 and CDR2: MDHEN and SYDVKM. CDR3 length equals 15 residues. CDR3 nucleotide sequence: TGTGCCAGCAGTTTGCTGAGATCCTATAATTCACCCCTCCACTTT. This encodes CASSLLRSYNSPLHF.

The V call is TRBV6-5, the J call TRBJ2-7, with D unclear. CDR3 length equals 14 residues. V was clipped by 0 bases and J by 2 bases, with 8 bases between them. CDR1 and CDR2 from the germline V gene are MNHEY and SVGAGI. CDR3: CASSYSRLAYEQYF. Here the CDR3 DNA reads TGTGCCAGCAGTTACTCGCGCCTAGCCTACGAGCAGTACTTC.

The chain uses TRBV29-1 and TRBJ2-1; 8 bases line up with TRBD2. The CDR3 length is 12 residues. Germline V gene sequence: CDR1 SQVTM, CDR2 ANQGSEA. The CDR3 bases are TGCACTGGGCGGGGGGACCACAATGAGCAGTTCTTC. Translation gives CTGRGDHNEQFF.